This TCR beta chain was sequenced in a study of T cell clonotyping in hematopoietic cell transplantation. Study outcomes and limitations: Pathologically expanded recipient clonotypes increased progressively from day 30 to day 180 as diversity fell. Few recipient clonotypes overlapped donors; over 95% were de novo at given depth. No sorting was done, leaving CD4 and CD8 contributions mixed.

This table comes from immunoSEQ multiplex PCR, and its TCRdb copy is limited to in-frame clones, with some not included. The sample shows about 16,000 clones, approximately 85% of them seen only once. With respect to this clone: What it binds is not known.

Germline V gene lookup returns CDR1 MNHNY and CDR2 SVGAGI (reference sequence). The V gene end was trimmed by 7 bases and the J gene end by 0 bases; junction bases not matched to a gene: 5. The CDR3 spans 15 residues. Sequences were obtained from peripheral blood mononuclear cells. This receptor was identified in a woman aged 40 to 50 in good health. Some clones in this sample may be carry-over from other donors' samples. The chain recombines TRBV6-6 with TRBJ1-5; TRBD1 matches 8 bases. The CDR3 sequence is CASTMTGDSNQPQHF. The CDR3 DNA follows: TGTGCCAGCACCATGACAGGGGATAGCAATCAGCCCCAGCATTTT.